This T cell receptor (beta chain) was recovered during a study of cytomegalovirus exposure and HLA in healthy donors. The PCR contained 60 Vbeta and 13 Jbeta primers. This table comes from immunoSEQ multiplex PCR, and its TCRdb copy is limited to in-frame clones, with some not included. Among roughly 180,000 clones, around 80% were seen once, and the ten largest hold over 2.5%. V was trimmed by 5 bases and J by 6 bases, leaving 10 bases between them. This CDR3 spans 12 amino acids. Germline CDR1 reads SEHNR; CDR2 reads FQNEAQ (reference sequence). The chain couples TRBV7-9 to TRBJ1-2; D unresolved. The specimen was PBMCs. This sequence originates from a female donor in good health and CMV-seronegative. The CDR3 protein is CASSTPGNGYTF. CDR3 nucleotides: TGTGCCAGCAGCACCCCCGGTAATGGCTACACCTTC.